Given below is one T cell receptor (beta chain) in context. This entry comes from a study of T cell responses to AZD1222 COVID-19 vaccine. CDR3 length: 15 amino acids. Per the germline V gene, CDR1 is SGHVS and CDR2 is FQNEAQ. V lost 5 bases and J lost 1, with 12 bases in between. Generated by immunoSEQ multiplex PCR, the TCRdb table keeps only in-frame clones and is missing some. The top ten clones hold over 12% of a sample with roughly 140,000 clones, approximately 88% of them seen once. J is TRBJ1-5 and V is TRBV7-8; no reliable D call. This TCR was recovered from an adult in good health. The sequencing used peripheral blood, collected on day 0 of AZD1222 vaccination. The DNA of the CDR3 is TGTGCCAGCAGCCGAGGGAGCGGAAGCAATCAGCCCCAGCATTTT. The encoded protein is CASSRGSGSNQPQHF.